Listed below are T cell receptor beta chains from one sample, sequenced in a study of blood T cell repertoires in COVID-19. Using immunoSEQ multiplex PCR, the repertoire was profiled, and TCRdb retains in-frame clones only, with some absent. The data show tens of thousands of clones, approximately 88% seen once. Sequenced sample: peripheral blood. These TCRs come from a man aged 55 to 70 with COVID-19, enrolled during active disease. CDR3s include the opening cysteine and the closing phenylalanine or tryptophan. Each record gives: clone size, J gene, V gene, D gene, CDR3 protein, CDR3 DNA. The D gene is left open where the match is weak. Clone size is not always given. Where it is, it says once, few, many or a class for expanded clones.

clone_size: -; j_call: TRBJ1-2; v_call: TRBV19; d_call: -; cdr3_aa: CASSGGPHYGYTF; cdr3_nt: TGTGCCAGCTCGGGGGGGCCCCACTATGGCTACACCTTC
clone_size: -; j_call: TRBJ2-5; v_call: TRBV11-2; d_call: -; cdr3_aa: CASSPGWTVRETQYF; cdr3_nt: TGTGCCAGCAGCCCTGGGTGGACAGTAAGAGAGACCCAGTACTTC
clone_size: -; j_call: TRBJ2-2; v_call: TRBV7-8; d_call: TRBD2; cdr3_aa: CASSLVAGSNTGELFF; cdr3_nt: TGTGCCAGCAGCTTAGTAGCGGGGAGCAACACCGGGGAGCTGTTTTTT
clone_size: -; j_call: TRBJ2-1; v_call: TRBV19; d_call: TRBD1; cdr3_aa: CASSIPGTGGNEQFF; cdr3_nt: TGTGCCAGTAGTATTCCCGGGACAGGAGGGAATGAGCAGTTCTTC
clone_size: -; j_call: TRBJ2-7; v_call: TRBV18; d_call: TRBD2; cdr3_aa: CASSPSPGLAGEGTQWEQYF; cdr3_nt: TGTGCCAGCTCTCCTTCCCCGGGACTAGCGGGAGAAGGGACCCAGTGGGAGCAGTACTTC
clone_size: -; j_call: TRBJ2-1; v_call: TRBV11-3; d_call: TRBD2; cdr3_aa: CASSLDRGGQQFF; cdr3_nt: TGTGCCAGCAGCTTAGATCGGGGGGGTCAGCAGTTCTTC
clone_size: -; j_call: TRBJ1-2; v_call: TRBV14; d_call: -; cdr3_aa: CASSPGQPLWSYTF; cdr3_nt: TGTGCCAGCAGCCCCGGACAGCCTCTATGGAGCTACACCTTC
clone_size: few; j_call: TRBJ1-1; v_call: TRBV25-1; d_call: -; cdr3_aa: CASSEYGRDGAFF; cdr3_nt: TGTGCCAGCAGTGAATACGGGAGGGATGGAGCTTTCTTT
clone_size: -; j_call: TRBJ1-5; v_call: TRBV28; d_call: -; cdr3_aa: CASSFWGPHTDQPQHF; cdr3_nt: TGTGCCAGCAGTTTTTGGGGCCCTCACACGGATCAGCCCCAGCATTTT
clone_size: once; j_call: TRBJ1-3; v_call: TRBV6-5; d_call: -; cdr3_aa: CASSLASPGNTIYF; cdr3_nt: TGTGCCAGCAGTTTAGCCTCCCCTGGAAACACCATATATTTT
clone_size: -; j_call: TRBJ2-7; v_call: TRBV30; d_call: TRBD1; cdr3_aa: CAWSAGTGSSYEQYF; cdr3_nt: TGTGCCTGGTCCGCCGGGACAGGTAGCTCCTACGAGCAGTACTTC
clone_size: once; j_call: TRBJ1-2; v_call: TRBV6-5; d_call: TRBD1; cdr3_aa: CASNNRGRYGYTF; cdr3_nt: TGTGCCAGCAACAACAGGGGAAGGTATGGCTACACCTTC
clone_size: -; j_call: TRBJ2-7; v_call: TRBV10-3; d_call: -; cdr3_aa: CAISDEVRGSEQYF; cdr3_nt: TGTGCCATCAGTGACGAAGTTCGGGGGTCGGAGCAGTACTTC
clone_size: -; j_call: TRBJ1-2; v_call: TRBV14; d_call: -; cdr3_aa: CASSQLRYSGYTF; cdr3_nt: TGTGCCAGCAGCCAACTCCGATATAGTGGCTACACCTTC
clone_size: -; j_call: TRBJ2-3; v_call: TRBV3-1/TRBV3-2; d_call: -; cdr3_aa: CASSMGQGDGRAPDTQYF; cdr3_nt: TGTGCCAGCAGCATGGGACAGGGTGACGGGAGGGCCCCAGATACGCAGTATTTT
clone_size: -; j_call: TRBJ1-5; v_call: TRBV30; d_call: -; cdr3_aa: CAWSPRPGIPQHF; cdr3_nt: TGTGCCTGGAGCCCTCGCCCAGGGATCCCCCAGCATTTT
clone_size: -; j_call: TRBJ2-5; v_call: TRBV3-1/TRBV3-2; d_call: TRBD1; cdr3_aa: CASSQDPGDSGGTQYF; cdr3_nt: TGTGCCAGCAGCCAAGATCCGGGCGACTCAGGGGGGACCCAGTACTTC
clone_size: -; j_call: TRBJ2-3; v_call: TRBV29-1; d_call: TRBD1; cdr3_aa: CSVEAQGDTQYF; cdr3_nt: TGCAGCGTTGAAGCACAGGGGGATACGCAGTATTTT
clone_size: once; j_call: TRBJ1-5; v_call: TRBV5-5; d_call: -; cdr3_aa: CASSQTASNQPQHF; cdr3_nt: TGTGCCAGCAGCCAGACAGCCAGCAATCAGCCCCAGCATTTT
clone_size: -; j_call: TRBJ1-6; v_call: TRBV7-8; d_call: -; cdr3_aa: CASSLADNLDSPLHF; cdr3_nt: TGTGCCAGCAGCTTAGCTGACAATTTAGATTCACCCCTCCACTTT
clone_size: -; j_call: TRBJ2-3; v_call: TRBV7-3; d_call: -; cdr3_aa: CASSPPGGRDTQYF; cdr3_nt: TGTGCCAGCAGCCCTCCGGGCGGGCGAGATACGCAGTATTTT
clone_size: -; j_call: TRBJ2-2; v_call: TRBV11-3; d_call: -; cdr3_aa: CASSLEISGELFF; cdr3_nt: TGTGCCAGCAGCTTAGAAATCTCCGGGGAGCTGTTTTTT
clone_size: -; j_call: TRBJ1-2; v_call: TRBV27; d_call: -; cdr3_aa: CASSTHSGDGNYGYTF; cdr3_nt: TGTGCCAGCAGTACCCATAGCGGGGATGGGAACTATGGCTACACCTTC
clone_size: -; j_call: TRBJ2-7; v_call: TRBV7-9; d_call: -; cdr3_aa: CASSGNLGHEQYF; cdr3_nt: TGTGCCAGCAGCGGCAATTTGGGCCACGAGCAGTACTTC
clone_size: -; j_call: TRBJ1-1; v_call: TRBV4-1; d_call: -; cdr3_aa: CASSHVTNRGEAFF; cdr3_nt: TGCGCCAGCAGCCACGTGACTAACCGGGGTGAAGCTTTCTTT
clone_size: -; j_call: TRBJ1-5; v_call: TRBV2; d_call: -; cdr3_aa: CASREDTFNQPQHF; cdr3_nt: TGTGCCAGCAGAGAGGACACGTTCAATCAGCCCCAGCATTTT
clone_size: -; j_call: TRBJ2-7; v_call: TRBV10-1; d_call: TRBD1; cdr3_aa: CASSDSGTASYEQYF; cdr3_nt: TGCGCCAGCAGTGACTCCGGGACAGCATCTTACGAGCAGTACTTC
clone_size: -; j_call: TRBJ2-2; v_call: TRBV28; d_call: -; cdr3_aa: CASNPHGLPNTGELFF; cdr3_nt: TGTGCCAGCAATCCCCATGGACTACCGAACACCGGGGAGCTGTTTTTT
clone_size: -; j_call: TRBJ2-7; v_call: TRBV20-1; d_call: TRBD1; cdr3_aa: CSAKQGYEQYF; cdr3_nt: TGCAGTGCTAAACAGGGGTACGAGCAGTACTTC
clone_size: -; j_call: TRBJ1-6; v_call: TRBV28; d_call: -; cdr3_aa: CASSTQGRRGNSPLHF; cdr3_nt: TGTGCCAGCAGTACACAGGGACGTCGGGGCAATTCACCCCTCCACTTT
clone_size: -; j_call: TRBJ1-1; v_call: TRBV5-1; d_call: TRBD1; cdr3_aa: CASSPLPGQGRTEAFF; cdr3_nt: TGCGCCAGCAGCCCCCTACCTGGACAGGGGAGGACTGAAGCTTTCTTT
clone_size: -; j_call: TRBJ2-1; v_call: TRBV30; d_call: -; cdr3_aa: CAWSDETGLMEFF; cdr3_nt: TGTGCCTGGAGCGATGAAACGGGGTTAATGGAGTTCTTC
clone_size: -; j_call: TRBJ1-1; v_call: TRBV9; d_call: -; cdr3_aa: CASSAAGAFTEAFF; cdr3_nt: TGTGCCAGCAGCGCCGCGGGGGCGTTCACTGAAGCTTTCTTT
clone_size: -; j_call: TRBJ1-1; v_call: TRBV6-5; d_call: TRBD1; cdr3_aa: CASSLTGDTEAFF; cdr3_nt: TGTGCCAGCAGTTTAACAGGGGACACTGAAGCTTTCTTT
clone_size: -; j_call: TRBJ1-5; v_call: TRBV10-1; d_call: -; cdr3_aa: CASSRQAEGPQHF; cdr3_nt: TGCGCCAGCAGTCGACAGGCCGAGGGGCCCCAGCATTTT
clone_size: -; j_call: TRBJ2-3; v_call: TRBV10-3; d_call: TRBD2; cdr3_aa: CAISESRSAGGDTQYF; cdr3_nt: TGTGCCATCAGTGAGTCGAGGTCAGCGGGAGGGGATACGCAGTATTTT
clone_size: -; j_call: TRBJ2-1; v_call: TRBV6-4; d_call: TRBD2; cdr3_aa: CASSETSGDYNEQFF; cdr3_nt: TGTGCCAGCAGTGAAACTAGCGGGGATTACAATGAGCAGTTCTTC
clone_size: -; j_call: TRBJ2-7; v_call: TRBV7-8; d_call: TRBD2; cdr3_aa: CASSLLSGRVGEQYF; cdr3_nt: TGTGCCAGCAGCTTACTTAGCGGGAGAGTGGGGGAGCAGTACTTC
clone_size: -; j_call: TRBJ2-5; v_call: TRBV3-1/TRBV3-2; d_call: TRBD1; cdr3_aa: CASSQDGTGKYQETQYF; cdr3_nt: TGTGCCAGCAGCCAAGACGGGACAGGAAAATACCAAGAGACCCAGTACTTC